Listed here are 17 T cell receptor beta chains from one sample, sequenced in a study of blood T cells in healthy people across ages. Through a sample-barcoded 5' primer and a J-beta primer mix, a second PCR was run for roughly 7 to 12 cycles. TCRdb itself ran the 5' RACE reads through MiXCR, one entry per CDR3 protein. The sample has more than 650,000 distinct CDR3 sequences, about a fifth seen once; the top ten hold about 22%. Sequenced material: blood. Receptor source: a man between 65 and 85 years old in good health.

The chain couples TRBV10-2 to TRBJ2-1; D remains unclear. Germline lookup yields CDR1 WSHSY and CDR2 SAAADI. The CDR3 is 12 residues long. The ends were cut back, 6 bases at V and 6 bases at J, with 9 bases in the middle. CDR3 coding DNA: TGCGCCAGCAGCGAATGGCCCAATGAGCAGTTCTTC. It yields the protein CASSEWPNEQFF.

A few counts support this clonotype. The V and J genes are TRBV30 and TRBJ2-2; 13 nucleotides match TRBD2. The V gene's germline CDR1 is GTSNPN and CDR2 SVGIG (reference sequence). The CDR3 contains 15 residues. Losses at the gene ends were 3 bases for V and 8 bases for J; bases not matched to a gene: 6. CDR3 nucleotide sequence: TGTGCCTGGAGCCGACTAGCGGGAGGTGAAGGGGAGCTGTTTTTT. This encodes CAWSRLAGGEGELFF.

This clonotype was counted a few times. The chain links TRBV5-1 to TRBJ1-3; the D is unclear. CDR1 is SGHRS and CDR2 is YFSETQ in the germline V gene. The V and J ends lost 2 bases and 1 base respectively, with 13 bases between them. The CDR3 has 16 residues. The CDR3 is CASSFRAGLSGNTIYF. The CDR3 coding sequence is TGCGCCAGCAGCTTCCGCGCGGGGTTATCTGGAAACACCATATATTTT.

This clonotype was counted only a few times. The chain employs TRBV20-1 and TRBJ2-1; 7 nucleotides line up with TRBD1. The J call is uncertain, as TRBJ2-7 better fits the DNA end. CDR1 and CDR2 from the germline V gene are DFQATT and SNEGSKA (reference sequence). There are 14 residues in the CDR3. The CDR3 reads CSARGPGQLTEQYF. The CDR3 region has the DNA TGCAGTGCTAGGGGGCCGGGACAGTTGACTGAGCAGTACTTC.

With respect to this clonotype: At one end, the junction sequence differs from germline, possibly due to a read error. The chain combines TRBV7-8 with TRBJ2-4; perhaps TRBD2 as D (5 bases). The CDR3 is 16 amino acids. Germline V gene lookup returns CDR1 SGHVS and CDR2 FQNEAQ. CDR3 protein: CASSQTRVLAKNTQYF. CDR3 in DNA: TGTGCCAGCAGCCAAACCCGGGTTCTAGCCAAAAACACTCAGTACTTC.

This chain links TRBV9 with TRBJ2-2, with 14 bases fitting TRBD2. Unmatched junction bases numbered 6, after V lost 4 bases and J lost 7 bases. The CDR3 is made up of 16 amino acids. Germline CDR1 reads SGDLS; CDR2 reads YYNGEE. The CDR3 protein is CASSRGLAGDGGELFF. Here the CDR3 DNA reads TGTGCCAGCAGCAGGGGACTAGCGGGAGATGGCGGGGAGCTGTTTTTT.

The chain carries TRBV29-1 and TRBJ2-2, with 7 bases that match TRBD2. Germline V lookup: CDR1 SQVTM, CDR2 ANQGSEA. Losses at the gene ends were 7 bases for V and 8 bases for J; bases not matched to a gene: 10. The length of the CDR3 is 13 residues. CDR3 DNA: TGCAGCGGCGGGAGCAGGAGTGCTGGGGAGCTGTTTTTT. It specifies CSGGSRSAGELFF.

This clonotype was recorded once. The rearrangement links TRBV20-1 to TRBJ1-2; TRBD1 matches 7 bases. Germline V gives CDR1 DFQATT, CDR2 SNEGSKA (reference sequence). The CDR3 is 14 residues long. The junction had 8 bases not matched to a gene; V was cut back by 0 bases and J by 7 bases. The CDR3 sequence is CSARDDRVLGGYTF. CDR3 nucleotide sequence: TGCAGTGCTAGAGACGACAGGGTATTAGGTGGCTACACCTTC.

This clonotype was counted between two and nine times. This chain uses TRBV24-1 with TRBJ2-1, with 7 bases matching TRBD1. J gave up 11 bases and V 0 bases, and 15 bases lay outside the gene matches. The germline V gene encodes CDR1 KGHDR and CDR2 SFDVKD. The CDR3 loop spans 17 amino acids. The CDR3 loop is CATSDLHWGTGVGKQFF. Here the CDR3 DNA reads TGTGCCACCAGTGATTTGCATTGGGGAACAGGGGTAGGGAAGCAGTTCTTC.

This clonotype has a count of ten or more. The chain combines TRBV29-1 with TRBJ2-2, with D unresolved. The CDR3 runs to 12 residues. Deletions cut 6 bases from V and 0 bases from J, with 5 bases between. Germline values: CDR1 SQVTM, CDR2 ANQGSEA. Here the CDR3 reads CSVDTNTGELFF. The DNA of the CDR3 is TGCAGCGTAGATACGAACACCGGGGAGCTGTTTTTT.

On this clonotype itself: Relative to the germline gene, one junction end is altered; a read error may explain this. The rearrangement uses TRBV3-1 and TRBJ2-5; D remains unclear. CDR1 is LGHDT and CDR2 is YNNKEL in the germline V gene (reference sequence). The CDR3 is 14 residues long. In DNA form, the CDR3 reads TGTGCCAGCGGCCAAGACCGCAGACCAGAGACCCAGTACTTC. Its translation is CASGQDRRPETQYF.

This clonotype occurred a few times. This chain uses TRBV4-2 with TRBJ2-6; weak D call: TRBD2 (6 bases). Germline loops: CDR1 LGHNA, CDR2 YNFKEQ. CDR3 length equals 20 residues. Trimming stripped 1 base from V and 0 bases from J, with 19 bases between. The CDR3 reads CASSQGAGSQGISGANVLTF. The CDR3 region has the DNA TGTGCCAGCAGCCAAGGGGCCGGGAGCCAAGGTATCTCTGGGGCCAACGTCCTGACTTTC.

The J gene is TRBJ2-7, the V gene TRBV6-1; D call uncertain. Trimming stripped 5 bases from V and 4 bases from J, with 6 bases between. Germline CDR1 is MNHNS and CDR2 is SASEGT. The CDR3 extends over 11 amino acids. The DNA of the CDR3 is TGTGCCAGCAGTCTATGGTACGAGCAGTACGTC. Translation gives CASSLWYEQYV.

The chain carries TRBV14 and TRBJ1-2; TRBD1 aligns across 7 bases. Germline V CDR1 and CDR2: SGHDN, FVKESK. V lost 0 bases to trimming and J lost 8 bases; unmatched junction nucleotides: 9. The CDR3 contains 15 residues. The CDR3 loop reads CASSQEMGTVGGYTF. The CDR3 DNA reads as TGTGCCAGCAGCCAAGAAATGGGGACAGTGGGGGGCTACACCTTC.

The table lists this clonotype with a count of one. Its ends do not fully match the called genes, so a read error is possible. The chain joins TRBV7-9 to TRBJ2-2; D is uncertain. In germline, CDR1 is SEHNR, CDR2 FQNEAQ (reference sequence). CDR3 length equals 13 residues. CDR3 sequence reads: CASSLTQTVELFF. The CDR3 DNA reads as TGTGCCAGCAGCCTAACCCAAACCGTGGAGCTGTTTTTT.

This clonotype was recorded a few times. The chain has TRBV29-1 and TRBJ2-3, with 10 positions matching TRBD2. J gave up 5 bases and V 7 bases, and 6 bases lay outside the gene matches. Germline CDR1 is SQVTM and CDR2 is ANQGSEA. The CDR3 has 13 amino acids. CDR3 protein: CSGERGGGDTQYF. The CDR3 DNA is TGCAGCGGAGAGCGGGGGGGAGGAGATACGCAGTATTTT.

This clonotype has just a few counts. This chain uses TRBV29-1 with TRBJ2-1; 16 nucleotides align to TRBD2. Germline V gene sequence: CDR1 SQVTM, CDR2 ANQGSEA. V shed 7 bases and J 1 base; nucleotides not matched to a gene: 7. The CDR3 has 17 amino acids. Here the CDR3 DNA reads TGCAGCGGTATGGGACTAGCGGGGGGGTTTTCCTACAATGAGCAGTTCTTC. Its protein is CSGMGLAGGFSYNEQFF.